The next 10 T cell receptor beta chains were all read from a single sample in a study of T cells after yellow fever vaccination. In TCRdb, the 5' RACE reads were re-called with MiXCR into one record per CDR3 protein. The data contain around 15,000 distinct CDR3 sequences, approximately 4.1% of them singletons. Source: PBMCs, either bulk or a sorted T-cell subset (CD4+, CD8+, memory, or dextramer-sorted; not recorded which), taken 15 days after the yellow fever booster vaccination. These receptors were obtained from a man aged 25 to 40 who received the YFV17D yellow fever vaccine.

This clonotype has at least ten counts. V and J are TRBV27 and TRBJ2-3, with D possibly being TRBD1 (5 bases). Trimming shortened V by 0 bases and J by 2 bases, and 6 bases separated the two germline ends. The CDR3 runs to 14 residues. Germline V lookup: CDR1 MNHEY, CDR2 SMNVEV (reference sequence). CDR3 sequence (DNA): TGTGCCAGCAGTTTATCACAGGACACAGATACGCAGTATTTT. This sequence encodes CASSLSQDTDTQYF.

This clonotype has a count of ten or more. The rearrangement uses TRBV4-3 and TRBJ2-4; unclear D gene. V dropped 0 bases and J dropped 0 bases, with 6 bases sitting between them. Germline V gives CDR1 LGHNA, CDR2 YSLEER. The CDR3 contains 15 residues. DNA for the CDR3: TGCGCCAGCAGCCAAGAATATGTAGCCAAAAACATTCAGTACTTC. It translates to CASSQEYVAKNIQYF.

In this sample, this clonotype turned up many times. The chain couples TRBV20-1 to TRBJ2-3; D call uncertain. CDR1 is DFQATT and CDR2 is SNEGSKA in the germline V gene (reference sequence). V lost 0 bases and J 5 bases, leaving 21 bases between the germline ends. The CDR3 is 17 residues long. The CDR3 is CSARDQYARVGGDTQYF. The CDR3 DNA sequence: TGCAGTGCTAGAGATCAGTATGCCCGAGTTGGCGGAGATACGCAGTATTTT.

This clonotype showed up many times. The chain couples TRBV6-5 to TRBJ2-5; 8 bases align to TRBD2. The CDR3 is 13 residues long. V trimming: 6 bases; J trimming: 7 bases; junction bases outside the gene matches: 7. Germline V CDR1 and CDR2: MNHEY, SVGAGI. DNA of the CDR3: TGTGCCAGCAGATTCGGACTAGCCGGGACCCAGTACTTC. Protein product: CASRFGLAGTQYF.

This clonotype was recorded at least ten times. This sequence joins TRBV15 and TRBJ2-3, with D possibly matching TRBD1 (5 bases). Trimming left V 7 bases short and J 5 bases short, with 13 bases between. Germline V lookup: CDR1 LNHNV, CDR2 YYDKDF (reference sequence). This CDR3 is built from 13 residues. CDR3 sequence: CATTDLGRDTQYF. For the CDR3, the DNA is TGTGCCACCACGGACCTGGGGCGAGATACGCAGTATTTT.

This clonotype was detected many times. The CDR3 region has the DNA TGCAGTGCTAGAGATACCGGAGGGTCCGAGCAGTACTTC. This encodes CSARDTGGSEQYF. The gene calls are TRBV20-1 and TRBJ2-7; TRBD2 might be the D (6 bases). V was shortened by 0 bases and J by 6 bases, with 12 bases between the two germline ends. CDR1 DFQATT and CDR2 SNEGSKA come from the germline V gene (reference sequence). The CDR3 is 13 amino acids.

By frequency in the sample, this clonotype is medium-sized. V and J are TRBV10-3 and TRBJ1-1, with D uncertain. The CDR3 runs to 13 residues. The germline V gene has CDR1 ENHRY and CDR2 SYGVKD. V dropped 6 bases and J dropped 0 bases, with 8 bases sitting between them. Written as DNA, the CDR3 is TGTGCCATCAGGACGGCTTTGAACACTGAAGCTTTCTTT. It codes for CAIRTALNTEAFF.

This clonotype appeared many times. This chain connects TRBV30 to TRBJ1-1; a weak D match, TRBD1 (6 bases). From germline, CDR1 is GTSNPN and CDR2 SVGIG (reference sequence). With 1 base removed from V and 1 base from J, the gap between germline ends came to 16 bases. This CDR3 is 16 amino acids long. CDR3 DNA: TGTGCCTGGAGTGATTTTCGGGGGGCTGGGAACACTGAAGCTTTCTTT. It is translated as CAWSDFRGAGNTEAFF.

This clonotype has more than one count but fewer than ten. The chain joins TRBV6-1 to TRBJ1-5; D remains unclear. Germline-derived CDR1 and CDR2 are MNHNS and SASEGT. This CDR3 contains 13 residues. V lost 6 bases, J lost 2 bases, and 8 bases lay in between. The DNA of the CDR3 is TGTGCCAGCAGGGAGGGTCGCAATCAGCCCCAGCATTTT. This sequence encodes CASREGRNQPQHF.

This clonotype is medium-sized (0.01 to 0.1%) in the sample. The V gene is TRBV20-1, the J gene TRBJ2-7; possible D gene TRBD1, 6 bases. Trimming left V 5 bases short and J 5 bases short, with 16 bases between. The germline gives CDR1 DFQATT, CDR2 SNEGSKA (reference sequence). The CDR3 is 13 residues long. The CDR3 DNA reads TGCAGTGCTGAACCTCAGGGGACCGACGAGCAGTACTTC. Amino acid sequence: CSAEPQGTDEQYF.